This entry concerns a single T cell receptor (beta chain). Its antigen remains unidentified. This CDR3 region has 17 residues. V dropped 0 bases and J dropped 4; count of bases not matched to a gene: 14. Germline CDR1 DFQATT, CDR2 SNEGSKA (reference sequence). These data are taken from a study of T-cell memory formation after mild COVID-19. TCRdb redid the calling of the 5' RACE reads with MiXCR, one entry per CDR3 protein. In the table there are 210,000 or so distinct CDR3 sequences, approximately 20% of which are singletons. Study-wide findings and caveats: CD4/CD8 balance characterized clones contracting day 15 to 85, and CD4+ skew characterized later expanders. Within pre-infection memory, some responding clones were found, suggesting cross-reactive memory joined. Second-wave clones peaking on day 37 lacked confirmed SARS-CoV-2 specificity.

The TCR originated in an adult woman who had mild COVID-19 (a few samples of this study predate the infection). Cell type and time point are not known. Sequencing used PBMCs or a T cell subset sorted from them (not recorded which). V is TRBV20-1 and J is TRBJ1-2, with 7 bases lining up with TRBD1. The CDR3, as DNA: TGCAGTGCTAGAGACCCCTTCGTGGGAGGGGGCGCCTATGGCTACACCTTC. The encoded protein is CSARDPFVGGGAYGYTF.